This T cell receptor (beta chain) is drawn from a study of T cells in Graves' hyperthyroidism and ophthalmopathy. Study as a whole: The initial diagnosis was the point when peripheral blood was collected, ahead of any treatment.

RNA transcripts were the template for amplifying TCR beta CDR3 regions. HTBI primers were the set used in a first-round RT-PCR of the TCR CDR3. From the multiplex PCR reads, TCRdb called clonotypes with MiXCR, one entry per CDR3 protein. The sample shows 400,000 to 500,000 distinct CDR3 sequences, roughly 14% of them seen only once. As concerns this clonotype: Antigen: not known.

Isolation of PBMCs was performed on about 10 ml fresh peripheral blood. There are 16 residues in the CDR3. The germline gives CDR1 SEHNR, CDR2 FQNEAQ (reference sequence). Unmatched junction bases numbered 8, after V lost 2 bases and J lost 3 bases. General study results and limits: A 13 V-J model separated ophthalmopathy from stable hyperthyroidism.

This chain connects TRBV7-9 to TRBJ2-3, with TRBD1 matching 7 bases. This clonotype was sampled from a man between 18 and 29 years old with Graves' ophthalmopathy. Source material: blood. The DNA of the CDR3 is TGTGCCAGCAGCTTATGGCCGACAGGGTCAACAGATACGCAGTATTTT. Translation gives CASSLWPTGSTDTQYF.